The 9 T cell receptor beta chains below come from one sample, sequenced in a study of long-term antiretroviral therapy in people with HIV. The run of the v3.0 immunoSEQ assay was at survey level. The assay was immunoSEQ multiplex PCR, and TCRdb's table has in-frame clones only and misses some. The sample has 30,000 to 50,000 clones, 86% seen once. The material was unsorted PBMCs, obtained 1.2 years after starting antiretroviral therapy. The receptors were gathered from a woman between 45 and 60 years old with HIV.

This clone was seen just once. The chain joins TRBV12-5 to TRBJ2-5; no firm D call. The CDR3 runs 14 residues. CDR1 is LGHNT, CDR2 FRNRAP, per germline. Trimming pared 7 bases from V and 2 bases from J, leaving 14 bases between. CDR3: CASEGLTVQETQYF. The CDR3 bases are TGTGCTAGTGAAGGTCTAACGGTACAAGAGACCCAGTACTTC. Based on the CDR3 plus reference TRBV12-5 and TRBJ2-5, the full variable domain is DARVTQTPRHKVTEMGQEVTMRCQPILGHNTVFWYRQTMMQGLELLAYFRNRAPLDDSGMPKDRFSAEMPDATLATLKIQPSEPRDSAVYFCASEGLTVQETQYFGPGTRLLVL.

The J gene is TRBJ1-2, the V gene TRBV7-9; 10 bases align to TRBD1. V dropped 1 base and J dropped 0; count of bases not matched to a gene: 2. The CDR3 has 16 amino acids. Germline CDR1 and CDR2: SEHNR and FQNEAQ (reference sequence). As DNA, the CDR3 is TGTGCCAGCAGCTTAGGGGGGACAGGGGCTAACTATGGCTACACCTTC. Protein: CASSLGGTGANYGYTF. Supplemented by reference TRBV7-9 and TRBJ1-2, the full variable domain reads DTGVSQNPRHKITKRGQNVTFRCDPISEHNRLYWYRQTLGQGPEFLTYFQNEAQLEKSRLLSDRFSAERPKGSFSTLEIQRTEQGDSAMYLCASSLGGTGANYGYTFGSGTRLTVV.

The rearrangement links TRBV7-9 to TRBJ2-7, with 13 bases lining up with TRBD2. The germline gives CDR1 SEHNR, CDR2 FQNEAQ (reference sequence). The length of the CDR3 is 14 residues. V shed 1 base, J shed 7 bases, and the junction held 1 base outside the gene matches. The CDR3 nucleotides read TGTGCCAGCAGCTTAGGGGGACTAGCGGGGGAGCAGTACTTC. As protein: CASSLGGLAGEQYF.

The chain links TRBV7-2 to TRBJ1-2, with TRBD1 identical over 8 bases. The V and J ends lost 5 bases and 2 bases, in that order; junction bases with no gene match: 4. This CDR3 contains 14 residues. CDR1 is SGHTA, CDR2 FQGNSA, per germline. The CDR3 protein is CASSHRTGNYGYTF. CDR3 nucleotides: TGTGCCAGCAGCCACCGGACAGGGAACTATGGCTACACCTTC.

CDR3 coding DNA: TGTGCCAGCAGCTTAGTCGGGTTCGAGGAGTACGAGCAGTACTTC. This gives the protein CASSLVGFEEYEQYF. The V and J genes are TRBV7-2 and TRBJ2-7; no definite D call. The CDR3 spans 15 residues. Germline lookup yields CDR1 SGHTA and CDR2 FQGNSA. The V and J ends lost 1 base and 4 bases respectively, with 14 bases between them.

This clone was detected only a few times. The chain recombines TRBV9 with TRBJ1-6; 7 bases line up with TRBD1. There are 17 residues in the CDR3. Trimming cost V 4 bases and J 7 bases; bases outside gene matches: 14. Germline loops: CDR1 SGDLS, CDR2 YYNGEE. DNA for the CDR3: TGTGCCAGCAGCTCGACGACAGGGCCTCTCGAGAATTCACCCCTCCACTTT. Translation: CASSSTTGPLENSPLHF. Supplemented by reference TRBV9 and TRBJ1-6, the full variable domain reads DSGVTQTPKHLITATGQRVTLRCSPRSGDLSVYWYQQSLDQGLQFLIQYYNGEERAKGNILERFSAQQFPDLHSELNLSSLELGDSALYFCASSSTTGPLENSPLHFGNGTRLTVT.

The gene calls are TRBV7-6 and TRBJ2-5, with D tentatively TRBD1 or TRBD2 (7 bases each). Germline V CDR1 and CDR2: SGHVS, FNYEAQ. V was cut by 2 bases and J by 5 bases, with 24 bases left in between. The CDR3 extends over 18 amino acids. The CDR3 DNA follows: TGTGCCAGCAGCTTAAATCCAGTAGGGACTACCAGGGGGGAGACCCAGTACTTC. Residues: CASSLNPVGTTRGETQYF.

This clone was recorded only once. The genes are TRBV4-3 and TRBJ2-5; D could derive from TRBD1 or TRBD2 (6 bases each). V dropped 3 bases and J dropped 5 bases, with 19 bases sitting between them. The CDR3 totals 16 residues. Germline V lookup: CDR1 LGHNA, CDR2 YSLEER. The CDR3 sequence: CASSHDLTRGGETQYF. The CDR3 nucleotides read TGCGCCAGCAGCCACGATCTGACCAGAGGGGGGGAGACCCAGTACTTC.

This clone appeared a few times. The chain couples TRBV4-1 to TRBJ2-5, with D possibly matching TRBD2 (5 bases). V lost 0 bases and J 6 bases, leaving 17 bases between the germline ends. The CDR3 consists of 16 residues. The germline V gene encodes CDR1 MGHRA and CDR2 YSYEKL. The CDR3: CASSQDTRTWQKTQYF. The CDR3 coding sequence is TGCGCCAGCAGCCAAGATACCCGGACTTGGCAAAAGACCCAGTACTTC.